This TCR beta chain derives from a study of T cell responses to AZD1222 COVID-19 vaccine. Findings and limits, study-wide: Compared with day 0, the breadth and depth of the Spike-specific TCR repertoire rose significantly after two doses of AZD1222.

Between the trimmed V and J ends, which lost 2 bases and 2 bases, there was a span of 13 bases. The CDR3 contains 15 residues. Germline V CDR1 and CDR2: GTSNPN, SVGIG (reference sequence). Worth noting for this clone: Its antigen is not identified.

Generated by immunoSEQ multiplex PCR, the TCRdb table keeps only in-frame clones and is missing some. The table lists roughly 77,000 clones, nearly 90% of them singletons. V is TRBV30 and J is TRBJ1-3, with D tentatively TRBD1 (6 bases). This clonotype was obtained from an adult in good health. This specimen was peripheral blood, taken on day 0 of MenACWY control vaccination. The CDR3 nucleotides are TGTGCCTGGAGTACCCAGGGGATACCTGGAAACACCATATATTTT. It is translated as CAWSTQGIPGNTIYF. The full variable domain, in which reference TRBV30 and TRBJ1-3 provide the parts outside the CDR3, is SQTIHQWPATLVQPVGSPLSLECTVEGTSNPNLYWYRQAAGRGLQLLFYSVGIGQISSEVPQNLSASRPQDRQFILSSKKLLLSDSGFYLCAWSTQGIPGNTIYFGEGSWLTVV.